The clone carrying this TCR beta chain was counted only a few times. This entry comes from a study of T cells in Graves' hyperthyroidism and ophthalmopathy. The V end lost 1 base, the J end lost 2 bases, and 17 bases lay between the germline ends. There are 16 residues in the CDR3. From germline, CDR1 is DFQATT and CDR2 SNEGSKA (reference sequence). It was RNA transcripts that yielded the amplified TCR beta CDR3 regions. First-round RT-PCR of the TCR CDR3 relied on the HTBI primer set. One entry per CDR3 protein results from TCRdb running MiXCR on the multiplex PCR reads. Here the sample spans around 610,000 distinct CDR3 sequences, 14% to 15% being singletons.

This chain joins TRBV20-1 and TRBJ1-2, with D possibly being TRBD1 (6 bases). The sequenced sample consisted of blood. This TCR was recovered from a woman between 40 and 50 years old with Graves' ophthalmopathy. The CDR3 DNA reads as TGCAGTGCTAGAGGGGTTAGCGGGACACCCAACTATGGCTACACCTTC. Translated: CSARGVSGTPNYGYTF.